This paragraph reports one T cell receptor (beta chain). This record belongs to a study of control samples from healthy donors and cancer patients. Some clones are missing from TCRdb's copy, which holds only in-frame ones; the method was immunoSEQ multiplex PCR. This sample yields approximately 90,000 clones, of which 88% are seen a single time; around 14% belongs to the top ten. This CDR3 has 15 amino acids. Trimming removed 5 bases from V and 5 bases from J; junction bases left unmatched: 6. CDR1 and CDR2 from the germline V gene are SGHNT and YENEEA. This rearrangement joins TRBV11-3 to TRBJ2-1, with 10 bases matching TRBD2. The origin of this receptor is a woman in her seventies in good health. Sequencing used blood. The CDR3 sequence is CASSATSGIHNEQFF. CDR3 DNA sequence: TGTGCCAGCAGCGCCACTAGCGGGATACACAATGAGCAGTTCTTC.